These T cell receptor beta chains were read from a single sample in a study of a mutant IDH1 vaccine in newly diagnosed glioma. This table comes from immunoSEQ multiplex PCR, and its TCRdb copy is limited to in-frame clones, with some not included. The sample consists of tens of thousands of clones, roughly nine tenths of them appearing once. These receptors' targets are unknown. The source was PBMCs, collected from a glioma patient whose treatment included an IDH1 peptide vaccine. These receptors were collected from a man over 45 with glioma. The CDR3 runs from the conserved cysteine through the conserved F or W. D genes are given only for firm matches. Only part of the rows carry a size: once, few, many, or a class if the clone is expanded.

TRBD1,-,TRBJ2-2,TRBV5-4,TGTGCCAGCAGCTTGACCGGGACAGATACCGGGGAGCTGTTTTTT,CASSLTGTDTGELFF
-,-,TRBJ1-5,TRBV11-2,TGTGCCAGCAGCTTAGTTGGCAGCCCGGGGCAGCCCCAGCATTTT,CASSLVGSPGQPQHF
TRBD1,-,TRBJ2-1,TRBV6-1,TGTGCCAGCAGTGATGGGACAGGGGTGGCCCGTGAGCAGTTCTTC,CASSDGTGVAREQFF
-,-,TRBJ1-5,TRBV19,TGTGCCAGTAGTGTCCCGCTGGGCAGGGCAAAACTCACGGGAAATCAGCCCCAGCATTTT,CASSVPLGRAKLTGNQPQHF
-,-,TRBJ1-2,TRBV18,TGTGCCAGCTCGAGTAGGACGGGGTGGAAGGCCTTC,CASSSRTGWKAF
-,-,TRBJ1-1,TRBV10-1,TGCGCCAGCAGTGAGTCGACCCTCACTGAAGCTTTCTTT,CASSESTLTEAFF
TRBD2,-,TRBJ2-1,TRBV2,TGTGCCAGCAGTGAAGATTGGCGGGAGGCGTCCAATGAGCAGTTCTTC,CASSEDWREASNEQFF
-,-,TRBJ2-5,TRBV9,TGTGCCAGCAGCGGAGGAACAGGAACTGGGCCCCAGTACTTC,CASSGGTGTGPQYF
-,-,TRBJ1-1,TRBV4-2,TGTGCCAGCAGCCCCAGGGTTGGAGTCAGCACTGAAGCTTTCTTT,CASSPRVGVSTEAFF
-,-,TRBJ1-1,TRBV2,TGTGCCAGCACCCAGGGACGGTTGAACACTGAAGCTTTCTTT,CASTQGRLNTEAFF
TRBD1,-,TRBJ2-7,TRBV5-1,TGCGCCAGCAGCGACCCGGGACAGGGGTACGAGCAGTACTTC,CASSDPGQGYEQYF
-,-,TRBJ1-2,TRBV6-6,TGTGCCAGCAGTTACTCGATCGGCTATGGCTACACCTTC,CASSYSIGYGYTF
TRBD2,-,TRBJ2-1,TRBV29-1,TGCAGCGTTGATATCCTAGCGGGAAATGAGCAGTTCTTC,CSVDILAGNEQFF
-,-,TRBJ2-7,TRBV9,TGTGCCAGCAGCCCCGGACCGGGGTCTCCGACCGGGGAGCAGTACTTC,CASSPGPGSPTGEQYF
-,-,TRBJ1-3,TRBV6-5,TGTGCCAGCAGTGCCCCCCTGGGAAACACCATATATTTT,CASSAPLGNTIYF
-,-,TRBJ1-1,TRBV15,TGTGCCACCAGCAGAGCCGCAGGGAACACTGAAGCTTTCTTT,CATSRAAGNTEAFF
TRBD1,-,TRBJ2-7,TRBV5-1,TGCGCCAGCAGCTGGGGGACAGGGGATTCCTACGAGCAGTACTTC,CASSWGTGDSYEQYF
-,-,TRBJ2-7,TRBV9,TGTGCCAGCAGCGTAAGGCCAGCGAGCGAGCAGTACTTC,CASSVRPASEQYF
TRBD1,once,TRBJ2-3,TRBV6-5,TGTGCCAGCAGTTATACAGGGGTTACAGATACGCAGTATTTT,CASSYTGVTDTQYF
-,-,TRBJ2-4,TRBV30,TGTGCCTGGAGGGGGAAGGAAAACATTCAGTACTTC,CAWRGKENIQYF
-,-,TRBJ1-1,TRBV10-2,TGCGCCAGCAGAATTTCGTCCCCTAACACTGAAGCTTTCTTT,CASRISSPNTEAFF
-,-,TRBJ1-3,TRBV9,TGTGCCAGCAGCGTAGGGCGGCTCTCTGGAAACACCATATATTTT,CASSVGRLSGNTIYF
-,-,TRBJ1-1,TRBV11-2,TGTGCCAGCAGCTTACGGGAGAACACTGAAGCTTTCTTT,CASSLRENTEAFF
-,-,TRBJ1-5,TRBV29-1,TGCAGCGTTGGATCAGGGACTACACAAGGGCCCCAGCATTTT,CSVGSGTTQGPQHF
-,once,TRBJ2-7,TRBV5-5,TGTGCCAGCAGCTTGGTTGGGCTAGCAGAGATATCCTACGAGCAGTACTTC,CASSLVGLAEISYEQYF
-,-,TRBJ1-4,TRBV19,TGTGCCAGTAGTATTGGGTTCGGTGAAAAACTGTTTTTT,CASSIGFGEKLFF
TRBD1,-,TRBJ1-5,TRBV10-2,TGCGCCAGCAGTGAGGCGGCAGGGGGCCAGCCCCAGCATTTT,CASSEAAGGQPQHF
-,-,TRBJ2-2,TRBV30,TGTGCCTGGAGCCCCGTGGGGGCTTGGACCGGGGAGCTGTTTTTT,CAWSPVGAWTGELFF
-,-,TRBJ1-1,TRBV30,TGTGCCTGGAGTGGGGGGACGACTGAAGCTTTCTTT,CAWSGGTTEAFF